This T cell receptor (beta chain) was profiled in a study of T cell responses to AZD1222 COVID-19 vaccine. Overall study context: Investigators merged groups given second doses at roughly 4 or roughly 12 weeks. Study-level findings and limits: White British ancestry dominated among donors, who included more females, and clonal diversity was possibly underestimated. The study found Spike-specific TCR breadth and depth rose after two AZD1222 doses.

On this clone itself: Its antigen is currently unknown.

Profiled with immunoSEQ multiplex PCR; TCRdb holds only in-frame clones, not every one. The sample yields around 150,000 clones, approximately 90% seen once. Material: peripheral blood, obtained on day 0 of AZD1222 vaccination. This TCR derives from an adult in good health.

The CDR3 bases are TGTGCCAGTTGGGGAGGCCAAGATAACTATGGCTACACCTTC. Amino acid sequence: CASWGGQDNYGYTF. The chain combines TRBV19 with TRBJ1-2, with D hard to call. This CDR3 is built from 14 residues. V was shortened by 8 bases and J by 1 base, with 14 bases between the two germline ends. Germline lookup yields CDR1 LNHDA and CDR2 SQIVND (reference sequence).